This T cell receptor (beta chain) was sequenced in a study of blood T cell repertoires in COVID-19. The authors' processing: Estimation of nucleated cell counts was performed using reference gene primer amplification. Repertoires were generated with immunoSEQ multiplex PCR, while TCRdb's copy carries only in-frame clones and drops some. V, J and clone size are those of that table, while D and trimming were read from the DNA. The sample shows under 200,000 clones, about 90% of them seen only once. In germline, CDR1 is KGHDR, CDR2 SFDVKD. The CDR3 sequence is 16 residues long. V lost 4 bases to trimming and J lost 4 bases; unmatched junction nucleotides: 8.

The clonotype originates from a man aged 18-30 years with active or convalescent COVID-19. The material sequenced was peripheral blood. This chain joins TRBV24-1 and TRBJ1-5, with 8 bases lining up with TRBD1. The CDR3 sequence: CATSDARGPSNQPQHF. Written as DNA, the CDR3 is TGTGCCACCAGTGACGCCAGGGGGCCGAGTAATCAGCCCCAGCATTTT.